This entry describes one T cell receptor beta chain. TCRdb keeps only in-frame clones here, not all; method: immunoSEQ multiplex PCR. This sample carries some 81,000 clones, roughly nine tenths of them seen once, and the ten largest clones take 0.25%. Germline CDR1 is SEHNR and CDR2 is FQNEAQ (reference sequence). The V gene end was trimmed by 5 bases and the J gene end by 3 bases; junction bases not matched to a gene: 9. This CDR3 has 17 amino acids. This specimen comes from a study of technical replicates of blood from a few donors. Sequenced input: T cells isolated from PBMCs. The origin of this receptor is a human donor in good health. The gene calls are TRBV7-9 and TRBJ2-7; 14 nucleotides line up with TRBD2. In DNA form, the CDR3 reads TGTGCCAGCAGCCCGACTAGCGGGAGGGCCGGCTACTACGAGCAGTACTTC. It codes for CASSPTSGRAGYYEQYF.